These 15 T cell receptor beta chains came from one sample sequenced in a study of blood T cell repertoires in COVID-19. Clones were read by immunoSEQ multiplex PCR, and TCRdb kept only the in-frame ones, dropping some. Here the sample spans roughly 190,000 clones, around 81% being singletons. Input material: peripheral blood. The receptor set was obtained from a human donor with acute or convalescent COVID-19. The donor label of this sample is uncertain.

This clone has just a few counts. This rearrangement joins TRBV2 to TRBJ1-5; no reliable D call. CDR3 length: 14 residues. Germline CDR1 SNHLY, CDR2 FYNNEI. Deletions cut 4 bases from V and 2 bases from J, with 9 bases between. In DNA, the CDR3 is TGTGCCAGCAGTGCTGGAGCCCGCAATCAGCCCCAGCATTTT. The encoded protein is CASSAGARNQPQHF.

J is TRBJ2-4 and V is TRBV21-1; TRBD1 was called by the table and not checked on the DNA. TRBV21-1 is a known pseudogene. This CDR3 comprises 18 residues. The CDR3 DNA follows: TGTGCCAGCAGCAAAAAGACCACAGGGTCGTGGGCCAAAAACATTCAGTACTTC. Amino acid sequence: CASSKKTTGSWAKNIQYF.

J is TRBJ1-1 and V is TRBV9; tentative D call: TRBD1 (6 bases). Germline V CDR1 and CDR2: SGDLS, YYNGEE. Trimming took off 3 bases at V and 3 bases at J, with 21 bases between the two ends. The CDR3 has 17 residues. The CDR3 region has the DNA TGTGCCAGCAGCGCCAGGGGCTCGGGGCTGGGGGACACTGAAGCTTTCTTT. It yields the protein CASSARGSGLGDTEAFF.

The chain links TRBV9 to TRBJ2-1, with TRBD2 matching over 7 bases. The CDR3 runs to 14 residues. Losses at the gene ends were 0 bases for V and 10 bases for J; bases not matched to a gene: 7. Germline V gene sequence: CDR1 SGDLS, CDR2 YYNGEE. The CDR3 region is CASSVEGEGREQFF. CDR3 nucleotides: TGTGCCAGCAGCGTAGAAGGGGAGGGCAGGGAGCAGTTCTTC.

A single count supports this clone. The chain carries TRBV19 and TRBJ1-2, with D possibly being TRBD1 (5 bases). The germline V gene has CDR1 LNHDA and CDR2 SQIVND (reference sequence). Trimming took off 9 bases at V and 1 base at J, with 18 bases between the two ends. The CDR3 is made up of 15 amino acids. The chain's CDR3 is CASNPGGLGNYGYTF. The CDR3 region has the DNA TGTGCCAGCAACCCGGGGGGACTGGGTAACTATGGCTACACCTTC.

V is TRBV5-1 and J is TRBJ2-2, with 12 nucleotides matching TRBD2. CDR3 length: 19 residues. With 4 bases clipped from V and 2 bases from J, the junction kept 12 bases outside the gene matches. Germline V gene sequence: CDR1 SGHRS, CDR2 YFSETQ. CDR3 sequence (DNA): TGCGCCAGCAGCCTATCTTTGACTAGCGGGGGCTTCAACACCGGGGAGCTGTTTTTT. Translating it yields CASSLSLTSGGFNTGELFF.

This chain's CDR3 is CAWSGQTGGIGGYTF. The CDR3 region has the DNA TGTGCCTGGAGTGGGCAGACAGGGGGCATTGGTGGCTACACCTTC. This chain connects TRBV30 to TRBJ1-2; 10 nucleotides align to TRBD1. The CDR3 loop spans 15 amino acids. Per germline, CDR1 GTSNPN and CDR2 SVGIG (reference sequence). V was pared by 1 base and J by 7 bases, with 9 bases of the junction left unmatched.

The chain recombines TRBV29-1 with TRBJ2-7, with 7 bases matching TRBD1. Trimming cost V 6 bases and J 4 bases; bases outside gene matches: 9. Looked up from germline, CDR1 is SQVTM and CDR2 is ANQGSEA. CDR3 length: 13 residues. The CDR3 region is CSVTETGTYEQYF. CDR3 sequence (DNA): TGCAGCGTGACAGAGACAGGGACATACGAGCAGTACTTC.

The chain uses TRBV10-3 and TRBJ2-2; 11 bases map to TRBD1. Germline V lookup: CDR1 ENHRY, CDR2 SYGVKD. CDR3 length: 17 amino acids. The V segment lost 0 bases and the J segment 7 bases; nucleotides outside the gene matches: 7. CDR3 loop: CAISESFGQGAIGELFF. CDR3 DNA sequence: TGTGCCATCAGTGAGTCATTTGGACAGGGGGCTATCGGGGAGCTGTTTTTT.

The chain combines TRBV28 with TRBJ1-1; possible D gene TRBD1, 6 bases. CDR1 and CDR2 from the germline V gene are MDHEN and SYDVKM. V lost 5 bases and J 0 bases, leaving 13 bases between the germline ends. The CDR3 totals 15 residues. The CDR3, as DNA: TGTGCCAGCAGTCCCACAGGGTACATGAACACTGAAGCTTTCTTT. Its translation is CASSPTGYMNTEAFF.

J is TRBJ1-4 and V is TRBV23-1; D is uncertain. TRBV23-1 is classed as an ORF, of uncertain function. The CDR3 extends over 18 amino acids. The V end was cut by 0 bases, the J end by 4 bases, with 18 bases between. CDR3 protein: CASSQSIRGRLFNEKLFF. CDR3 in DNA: TGCGCCAGCAGTCAATCGATTCGCGGCAGACTTTTTAATGAAAAACTGTTTTTT.

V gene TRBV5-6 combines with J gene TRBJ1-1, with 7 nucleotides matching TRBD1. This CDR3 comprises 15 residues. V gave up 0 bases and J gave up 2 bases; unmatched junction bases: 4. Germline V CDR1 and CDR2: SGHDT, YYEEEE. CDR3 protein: CASSLDRGFNTEAFF. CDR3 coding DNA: TGTGCCAGCAGCTTGGACAGGGGATTCAACACTGAAGCTTTCTTT.

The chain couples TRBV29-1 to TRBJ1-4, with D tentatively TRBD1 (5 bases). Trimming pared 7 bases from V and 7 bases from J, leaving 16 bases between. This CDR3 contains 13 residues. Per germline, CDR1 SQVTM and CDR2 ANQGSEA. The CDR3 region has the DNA TGCAGCGCCAAGGGGCTCTCGGGTGAAAAACTGTTTTTT. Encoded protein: CSAKGLSGEKLFF.

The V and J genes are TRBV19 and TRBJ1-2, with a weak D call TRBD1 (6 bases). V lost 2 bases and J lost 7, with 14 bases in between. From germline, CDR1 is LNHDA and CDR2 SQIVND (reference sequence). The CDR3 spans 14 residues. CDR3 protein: CASSIPRGGGGYTF. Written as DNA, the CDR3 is TGTGCCAGTAGTATACCCCGGGGAGGGGGTGGCTACACCTTC. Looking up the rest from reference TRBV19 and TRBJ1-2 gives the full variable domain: DGGITQSPKYLFRKEGQNVTLSCEQNLNHDAMYWYRQDPGQGLRLIYYSQIVNDFQKGDIAEGYSVSREKKESFPLTVTSAQKNPTAFYLCASSIPRGGGGYTFGSGTRLTVV.

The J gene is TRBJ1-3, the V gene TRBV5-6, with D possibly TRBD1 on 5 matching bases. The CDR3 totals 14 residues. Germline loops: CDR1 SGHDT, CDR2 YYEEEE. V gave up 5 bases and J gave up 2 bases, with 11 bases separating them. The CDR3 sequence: CASRRSGAGNTIYF. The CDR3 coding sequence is TGTGCCAGCAGAAGATCGGGGGCTGGAAACACCATATATTTT. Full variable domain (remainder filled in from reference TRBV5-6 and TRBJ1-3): DAGVTQSPTHLIKTRGQQVTLRCSPKSGHDTVSWYQQALGQGPQFIFQYYEEEERQRGNFPDRFSGHQFPNYSSELNVNALLLGDSALYLCASRRSGAGNTIYFGEGSWLTVV.